This TCR beta chain was identified during a study of CD8 T cells in ankylosing spondylitis. Study-wide results and limits: Disease-linked clones reportedly concentrated significantly in matched ankylosing spondylitis synovial fluid. Disease-linked clones displayed a CD8+ phenotype and appeared relatively rarely in peripheral blood. About 8 highly homologous variants made up a TCR beta motif, and this motif appeared characteristic of ankylosing spondylitis blood.

Each CDR3 protein gets one entry after TCRdb re-called the 5' RACE reads with MiXCR. The repertoire holds about 39,000 distinct CDR3 sequences, with 10% to 13% as singletons. V gave up 4 bases and J gave up 1 base; unmatched junction bases: 20. CDR1 is SGHNT, CDR2 YENEEA, per germline. The CDR3 spans 21 residues. Concerning this clonotype itself: Its cognate antigen is unknown.

The sequence came from a male donor with ankylosing spondylitis or in good health (not recorded which). This chain connects TRBV11-3 to TRBJ2-7; 12 bases line up with TRBD2. The sample taken for sequencing was blood, either unsorted or a sorted T cell fraction (not recorded which). The CDR3 here is CASSSWVRGRGLAGLSYEQYF. Here the CDR3 DNA reads TGTGCCAGCAGCTCCTGGGTCCGGGGCCGAGGACTAGCGGGACTATCCTACGAGCAGTACTTC.